This entry lists 19 T cell receptor beta chains sequenced from one sample in a study of blood T cell repertoires in COVID-19. Assay used: immunoSEQ multiplex PCR; TCRdb lists only in-frame clones, some missing. The table lists approximately 210,000 clones, 88% of them singletons. Sequenced material: PBMCs or T cells enriched from blood (not recorded which). Receptor source: a woman aged 45-60 years with acute COVID-19.

The chain uses TRBV30 and TRBJ1-2; D is undetermined. Trimming stripped 4 bases from V and 5 bases from J, with 11 bases between. Germline CDR1 is GTSNPN and CDR2 is SVGIG (reference sequence). The CDR3 totals 12 residues. The CDR3 DNA reads as TGTGCCTGGACCGCGGGGAGTTATGGCTACACCTTC. The encoded protein is CAWTAGSYGYTF.

The CDR3 protein is CASRLRGTPFNYGYTF. The CDR3 DNA sequence: TGTGCCAGCAGGCTGAGGGGGACCCCCTTTAACTATGGCTACACCTTC. This chain links TRBV28 with TRBJ1-2; tentatively, D is TRBD1 (6 bases). The CDR3 consists of 16 residues. V was clipped by 6 bases and J by 1 base, with 18 bases between them. Germline V gene lookup returns CDR1 MDHEN and CDR2 SYDVKM.

The chain uses TRBV7-6 and TRBJ2-7; 9 nucleotides align to TRBD1. After removal of 5 bases from V and 6 bases from J, the junction contained 5 bases not matched to a gene. The CDR3 totals 13 residues. Germline-derived CDR1 and CDR2 are SGHVS and FNYEAQ. The DNA of the CDR3 is TGTGCCAGCAGCACCGGGACAGGGTTCGAGCAGTACTTC. It translates to CASSTGTGFEQYF.

This clone appeared many times. V is TRBV6-4 and J is TRBJ2-1, with no clear D. Deletions cut 6 bases from V and 4 bases from J, with 10 bases between. Germline V gene sequence: CDR1 MRHNA, CDR2 SNTAGT. CDR3 length: 13 amino acids. CDR3 protein: CASSLTEYNEQFF. DNA for the CDR3: TGTGCCAGCAGCCTAACAGAGTACAATGAGCAGTTCTTC.

This clone was observed a single time. The chain uses TRBV3-1 (or the pseudogene TRBV3-2) and TRBJ2-2, with 10 bases lining up with TRBD2. Trimming cost V 7 bases and J 2 bases; bases outside gene matches: 19. The CDR3 length is 20 residues. From germline, CDR1 is LGHDT and CDR2 YNNKEL (reference sequence). The CDR3 sequence is CASNPVPGQAGGPNTGELFF. The CDR3 DNA sequence: TGTGCCAGCAACCCGGTGCCCGGTCAAGCGGGAGGGCCAAACACCGGGGAGCTGTTTTTT.

V usage is TRBV4-3 and J usage is TRBJ1-2; D gene unclear. Germline-derived CDR1 and CDR2 are LGHNA and YSLEER. V lost 1 base and J lost 2, with 11 bases in between. The CDR3 consists of 15 residues. The CDR3 sequence is CASSQGFQANYGYTF. CDR3 DNA: TGCGCCAGCAGCCAAGGTTTTCAGGCCAACTATGGCTACACCTTC.

The chain uses TRBV7-2 and TRBJ2-5; TRBD1 aligns across 7 bases. Losses at the gene ends were 6 bases for V and 1 base for J; bases not matched to a gene: 11. CDR3 length equals 16 residues. Germline CDR1 SGHTA, CDR2 FQGNSA. The CDR3 sequence: CASSFLGQAVQETQYF. For the CDR3, the DNA is TGTGCCAGCAGTTTTCTAGGACAGGCCGTCCAAGAGACCCAGTACTTC. Based on the CDR3 plus reference TRBV7-2 and TRBJ2-5, the full variable domain is GAGVSQSPSNKVTEKGKDVELRCDPISGHTALYWYRQSLGQGLEFLIYFQGNSAPDKSGLPSDRFSAERTGGSVSTLTIQRTQQEDSAVYLCASSFLGQAVQETQYFGPGTRLLVL.

The V and J genes are TRBV7-2 and TRBJ2-2, with 11 bases aligning to TRBD2. Trimming removed 1 base from V and 1 base from J; junction bases left unmatched: 2. This CDR3 is 17 amino acids long. The germline V gene has CDR1 SGHTA and CDR2 FQGNSA. This chain's CDR3 is CASSLVGTSGNTGELFF. The CDR3 DNA is TGTGCCAGCAGCTTAGTAGGGACTAGCGGGAACACCGGGGAGCTGTTTTTT.

This chain uses TRBV11-3 with TRBJ2-1; 8 bases line up with TRBD1. CDR1 and CDR2 from the germline V gene are SGHNT and YENEEA. After removal of 6 bases from V and 5 bases from J, the junction contained 9 bases not matched to a gene. The CDR3 has 15 residues. CDR3 loop: CASSRGGQGDNEQFF. In DNA, the CDR3 is TGTGCCAGCAGTAGGGGTGGACAGGGCGACAATGAGCAGTTCTTC.

The rearrangement joins TRBV27 to TRBJ1-3; TRBD1 might be the D (5 bases). Germline loops: CDR1 MNHEY, CDR2 SMNVEV (reference sequence). This CDR3 is built from 14 residues. V lost 8 bases, J lost 2 bases, and 13 bases lay in between. The CDR3: CASGPWGAGNTIYF. In nucleotides, the CDR3 is TGTGCCAGCGGACCTTGGGGGGCTGGAAACACCATATATTTT.

The chain has TRBV4-1 and TRBJ2-1, with 13 bases that match TRBD2. V lost 3 bases to trimming and J lost 4 bases; unmatched junction nucleotides: 9. Germline CDR1 MGHRA, CDR2 YSYEKL. The CDR3 has 18 amino acids. CDR3 protein: CASSHTLGLAGAYNEQFF. The CDR3 region has the DNA TGCGCCAGCAGCCATACTCTTGGACTAGCGGGAGCATACAATGAGCAGTTCTTC.

This clone was seen a few times. The chain employs TRBV30 and TRBJ2-1, with D perhaps given as TRBD1 or TRBD2 (5 bases each). This CDR3 contains 15 residues. Trimming removed 5 bases from V and 0 bases from J, with 14 bases in between. Per the germline V gene, CDR1 is GTSNPN and CDR2 is SVGIG (reference sequence). CDR3 sequence reads: CAWGAGTSSYNEQFF. CDR3 in DNA: TGTGCCTGGGGGGCGGGCACTAGCTCCTACAATGAGCAGTTCTTC.

This rearrangement joins TRBV6-5 to TRBJ1-5; D possibly corresponds to TRBD1 (6 bases). V lost 7 bases to trimming and J lost 5 bases, with 18 bases between them. The CDR3 consists of 15 residues. CDR1 and CDR2 (germline): MNHEY, SVGAGI. The CDR3 here is CASTGQSLAYQPQHF. The CDR3 DNA follows: TGTGCCAGCACCGGACAGTCTTTAGCCTATCAGCCCCAGCATTTT.

The gene calls are TRBV5-5 and TRBJ1-1; 7 bases match TRBD1. The CDR3 has 15 residues. Per germline, CDR1 SGHKS and CDR2 YYEKEE (reference sequence). V dropped 7 bases and J dropped 5; count of bases not matched to a gene: 14. The CDR3 here is CASHRSWGRGTEAFF. The CDR3 DNA reads TGTGCCAGCCACCGATCCTGGGGCAGGGGGACTGAAGCTTTCTTT.

This clone was detected many times. The chain has TRBV9 and TRBJ2-3; D is unresolved. Germline CDR1 SGDLS, CDR2 YYNGEE. V shed 0 bases and J shed 2 bases, with 7 bases lying between them. The CDR3 is 14 residues long. CDR3 DNA sequence: TGTGCCAGCAGCGTAGGCGAGAACACAGATACGCAGTATTTT. As protein: CASSVGENTDTQYF.

This chain connects TRBV10-2 to TRBJ1-2; 11 bases are shared with TRBD1. This CDR3 is 18 amino acids long. Germline CDR1 WSHSY, CDR2 SAAADI. V trimming: 3 bases; J trimming: 4 bases; junction bases outside the gene matches: 13. In nucleotides, the CDR3 is TGCGCCAGCAGTGACCCCCGGGGGACAGGGGGGGGTAGCTATGGCTACACCTTC. It specifies CASSDPRGTGGGSYGYTF.

The rearrangement joins TRBV11-3 to TRBJ1-5; no firm D call. CDR3 length equals 15 residues. Trimming left V 2 bases short and J 3 bases short, with 11 bases between. Germline V lookup: CDR1 SGHNT, CDR2 YENEEA. CDR3 in DNA: TGTGCCAGCAGCTTAATCCGAGAACCCAATCAGCCCCAGCATTTT. Residues: CASSLIREPNQPQHF.

The rearrangement uses TRBV7-9 and TRBJ1-2, with 7 bases lining up with TRBD1. Germline assignment: CDR1 SEHNR and CDR2 FQNEAQ (reference sequence). V was pared by 3 bases and J by 8 bases, with 3 bases of the junction left unmatched. The CDR3 totals 12 residues. Here the CDR3 DNA reads TGTGCCAGCAGCTTCGACAGGGAGGGCTACACCTTC. Translated, it gives CASSFDREGYTF.

The chain has TRBV5-4 and TRBJ1-6; D unclear. Trimming pared 4 bases from V and 5 bases from J, leaving 4 bases between. The CDR3 contains 12 residues. CDR1 is SGHNT, CDR2 YYREEE, per germline (reference sequence). The CDR3 DNA reads as TGTGCCAGCAGCCCCGATAATTCACCCCTCCACTTT. Its protein is CASSPDNSPLHF.